One and the same sample provided the 26 T cell receptor beta chains below, sequenced in a study of cytomegalovirus exposure and HLA in healthy donors (dated by TCRdb to between 2016 and 2019). Library preparation used the immunoSEQ multiplex PCR assay. For the multiplex PCR, a mixture combining 60 forward primers for TCR Vbeta segments and 13 reverse primers for TCR Jbeta segments was used. TCRdb stores this immuneACCESS table with in-frame sequences only. Part of the clones is absent; in the studies checked, under half of the shortfall reflects unresolved V genes, and no reason is known for the rest. The sample records tens of thousands of clones, around 84% of which are singletons. 4.6% of the sample comes from the top ten. Sequences were obtained from PBMCs. All receptors derive from a woman aged 35 to 49 in good health and CMV-seropositive.

This clone was seen once. The rearrangement links TRBV4-1 to TRBJ2-4, with 15 bases identical to TRBD2. The CDR3 runs to 18 residues. CDR1 MGHRA and CDR2 YSYEKL come from the germline V gene. J was trimmed by 0 bases and V by 3 bases; bases with no gene match: 3. CDR3 region: CASSQGLAGGRAKNIQYF. The DNA for the CDR3 is TGCGCCAGCAGCCAGGGACTAGCGGGGGGTAGAGCCAAAAACATTCAGTACTTC.

The chain employs TRBV7-9 and TRBJ1-1; 9 bases map to TRBD1. V gave up 5 bases and J gave up 1 base; unmatched junction bases: 8. The CDR3 is 16 residues long. Germline CDR1 and CDR2: SEHNR and FQNEAQ (reference sequence). The CDR3, as DNA: TGTGCCAGCAGCACAACCGGGACAGGGTGGAACACTGAAGCTTTCTTT. Encoded protein: CASSTTGTGWNTEAFF.

This clone was recorded only once. The chain employs TRBV6-5 and TRBJ2-5; perhaps TRBD1 as D (6 bases). The CDR3 sequence is 13 residues long. The V gene lost 3 bases and the J gene lost 5 bases, with 10 bases spanning the gap. The germline V gene encodes CDR1 MNHEY and CDR2 SVGAGI. The DNA of the CDR3 is TGTGCCAGCAGTTATAGGGGGATTGAGACCCAGTACTTC. This codes for CASSYRGIETQYF.

This chain links TRBV5-1 with TRBJ2-1; D not resolved. The CDR3 is 13 residues long. Germline V gene data show CDR1 as SGHRS and CDR2 as YFSETQ. V gave up 0 bases and J gave up 5 bases, with 6 bases separating them. CDR3 in amino acids: CASSLGADNEQFF. The CDR3, as DNA: TGCGCCAGCAGCTTGGGGGCAGACAATGAGCAGTTCTTC.

Turning to this clone: Germline and junction disagree at one end, which may indicate a read error. Within the sample, other DNA sequences also encode this same CDR3. The CDR3 region is CASSYMGHTGELFF. The DNA for the CDR3 is TGTGCCAGCAGTTACATGGGGCACACTGGGGAGCTGTTTTTT. The chain uses TRBV6-5 and TRBJ2-2; perhaps TRBD1 as D (5 bases). In germline, CDR1 is MNHEY, CDR2 SVGAGI. CDR3 length: 14 amino acids.

This chain connects TRBV5-4 to TRBJ2-5; TRBD2 matches 11 bases. The CDR3 is 17 amino acids. J lost 0 bases, V lost 4 bases, and 8 bases had no gene match. Per the germline V gene, CDR1 is SGHNT and CDR2 is YYREEE (reference sequence). The CDR3 sequence is CASSRGLAEAYQETQYF. The DNA for the CDR3 is TGTGCCAGCAGCCGGGGACTAGCGGAGGCGTACCAAGAGACCCAGTACTTC.

The CDR3 coding sequence is TGCGCCTATTCAGAACAGGGAGGGTTGAACACTGAAGCTTTCTTT. Protein: CAYSEQGGLNTEAFF. The chain recombines TRBV5-1 with TRBJ1-1; the D gene is possibly TRBD1 (6 bases). Per germline, CDR1 SGHRS and CDR2 YFSETQ. The CDR3 length is 15 residues. The V end lost 10 bases, the J end lost 0 bases, and 19 bases lay between the germline ends.

This sequence joins TRBV5-1 and TRBJ1-1; TRBD1 matches 10 bases. Germline V lookup: CDR1 SGHRS, CDR2 YFSETQ. The CDR3 length is 16 residues. With V trimmed by 5 bases and J by 4 bases, 11 bases remained unmatched. CDR3 in DNA: TGCGCCAGCAGGGCTACCGGACAGGGGGATAGCACTGAAGCTTTCTTT. Translation: CASRATGQGDSTEAFF.

This chain joins TRBV6-5 and TRBJ2-7, with 12 bases lining up with TRBD2. CDR1 is MNHEY and CDR2 is SVGAGI in the germline V gene. The V gene end was trimmed by 2 bases and the J gene end by 7 bases; junction bases not matched to a gene: 6. This CDR3 has 15 residues. This chain's CDR3 is CASSYRASGRGEQYF. CDR3 coding DNA: TGTGCCAGCAGTTACCGGGCTAGCGGGAGGGGAGAGCAGTACTTC.

V and J are TRBV5-4 and TRBJ2-3, with D perhaps matching TRBD2 (6 bases). The CDR3 extends over 15 amino acids. V lost 0 bases to trimming and J lost 3 bases, with 11 bases between them. Germline CDR1 SGHNT, CDR2 YYREEE (reference sequence). CDR3 in amino acids: CASSLGDRGTDTQYF. In DNA, the CDR3 is TGTGCCAGCAGCTTGGGGGATCGGGGGACAGATACGCAGTATTTT. Full variable domain (outside the CDR3, taken from reference TRBV5-4 and TRBJ2-3): ETGVTQSPTHLIKTRGQQVTLRCSSQSGHNTVSWYQQALGQGPQFIFQYYREEENGRGNFPPRFSGLQFPNYSSELNVNALELDDSALYLCASSLGDRGTDTQYFGPGTRLTVL.

The chain carries TRBV2 and TRBJ2-2; 8 bases map to TRBD2. Trimming cost V 6 bases and J 6 bases; bases outside gene matches: 12. This CDR3 is 16 amino acids long. The V gene's germline CDR1 is SNHLY and CDR2 FYNNEI. CDR3 bases: TGTGCCAGCAGATCCTCACCGGGACTAGGGGCCGGGGAGCTGTTTTTT. This encodes CASRSSPGLGAGELFF.

About this clone: The germline gene is not matched at one end of the junction; a read error may be the cause. The chain employs TRBV7-9 and TRBJ1-2, with a weak D call TRBD1 (6 bases). Germline CDR1 reads SEHNR; CDR2 reads FQNEAQ (reference sequence). The CDR3 length is 12 residues. The CDR3 spells CSSSSGEIGYTF. The CDR3 nucleotides are TGTTCCAGCAGCTCAGGGGAAATAGGCTACACCTTC.

The rearrangement uses TRBV6-5 and TRBJ2-1, with D maybe TRBD1 (6 bases). CDR3 length equals 16 residues. Germline CDR1 MNHEY, CDR2 SVGAGI. Trimming pared 2 bases from V and 5 bases from J, leaving 16 bases between. For the CDR3, the DNA is TGTGCCAGCAGTTACAGTTACGGACAGTTTAACAATGAGCAGTTCTTC. Encoded protein: CASSYSYGQFNNEQFF.

This clone has a handful of counts. The J gene is TRBJ1-3, the V gene TRBV7-2; no definite D call. V lost 5 bases, J lost 0 bases, and 8 bases lay in between. CDR1 is SGHTA and CDR2 is FQGNSA in the germline V gene. The CDR3 extends over 14 amino acids. The CDR3 bases are TGTGCCAGCAGCCACTGGAGCTCTGGAAACACCATATATTTT. Residues: CASSHWSSGNTIYF.

The count of this clone is one. The rearrangement uses TRBV5-1 and TRBJ1-1; a weak D match, TRBD1 (5 bases). Germline-derived CDR1 and CDR2 are SGHRS and YFSETQ. V lost 1 base and J lost 7, with 8 bases in between. This CDR3 is 12 amino acids long. DNA of the CDR3: TGCGCCAGCAGCTTGATAGGGGATGAAGCTTTCTTT. It translates to CASSLIGDEAFF.

The chain is built from TRBV30 and TRBJ2-3; 16 positions agree with TRBD2. This CDR3 has 17 amino acids. From germline, CDR1 is GTSNPN and CDR2 SVGIG (reference sequence). V lost 2 bases, J lost 3 bases, and 5 bases stayed unmatched. The CDR3 DNA reads TGTGCCTGGAGTCAGGGACTAGCGGGAGGGAAAACAGATACGCAGTATTTT. This translates into CAWSQGLAGGKTDTQYF.

This clone is a singleton in its sample. The genes are TRBV7-2 and TRBJ1-4; D ambiguous. With 3 bases removed from V and 8 bases from J, the gap between germline ends came to 13 bases. The CDR3 consists of 14 residues. The germline CDR1 and CDR2 sequences are SGHTA and FQGNSA. The chain's CDR3 is CASSLGEVGEKLFF. The CDR3 DNA is TGTGCCAGCAGCTTGGGAGAGGTGGGGGAAAAACTGTTTTTT.

There are a few counts of this clone. V and J are TRBV19 and TRBJ2-4, with D possibly being TRBD2 (6 bases). CDR3 length: 18 residues. Germline lookup yields CDR1 LNHDA and CDR2 SQIVND (reference sequence). Between the trimmed V and J ends, which lost 0 bases and 4 bases, there was a span of 19 bases. The CDR3 here is CASSIDRLGSGPKNIQYF. Written as DNA, the CDR3 is TGTGCCAGTAGTATAGATCGTTTGGGTAGCGGCCCTAAAAACATTCAGTACTTC.

The chain uses TRBV7-2 and TRBJ2-2, with 8 nucleotides matching TRBD2. The V segment lost 5 bases and the J segment 5 bases; nucleotides outside the gene matches: 10. Germline CDR1 reads SGHTA; CDR2 reads FQGNSA. This CDR3 comprises 16 residues. The CDR3 DNA sequence: TGTGCCAGCAGCGCCCCCGGGACTAGAGAGACCGGGGAGCTGTTTTTT. Translating it yields CASSAPGTRETGELFF.

This clone has a single count. The gene calls are TRBV2 and TRBJ1-2; tentative D call: TRBD1 (6 bases). CDR1 is SNHLY and CDR2 is FYNNEI in the germline V gene. The ends were cut back, 5 bases at V and 6 bases at J, with 13 bases in the middle. The CDR3 runs to 13 residues. In nucleotides, the CDR3 is TGTGCCAGCAGTTGGGGGGGCAGGGATGGCTACACCTTC. As protein: CASSWGGRDGYTF.

This chain links TRBV15 with TRBJ2-1; D gene unclear. Trimming took off 8 bases at V and 2 bases at J, with 13 bases between the two ends. Germline CDR1 reads LNHNV; CDR2 reads YYDKDF (reference sequence). CDR3 length: 14 amino acids. DNA for the CDR3: TGTGCCACCGAGCCTCATGGGCCCTACAATGAGCAGTTCTTC. As protein: CATEPHGPYNEQFF.

This clone turned up a few times. The chain employs TRBV4-3 and TRBJ1-3; tentative D call: TRBD1 (5 bases). The germline V and J ends were trimmed by 0 bases and 1 base, with 13 bases remaining between them. Per the germline V gene, CDR1 is LGHNA and CDR2 is YSLEER. This CDR3 is built from 17 residues. The chain's CDR3 is CASSQDHQGLSGNTIYF. CDR3 coding DNA: TGCGCCAGCAGCCAAGATCATCAGGGTCTGTCTGGAAACACCATATATTTT.

The rearrangement uses TRBV19 and TRBJ1-1; 9 nucleotides match TRBD1. Per germline, CDR1 LNHDA and CDR2 SQIVND (reference sequence). V lost 2 bases and J lost 4; bases outside the gene matches: 5. The CDR3 is made up of 15 amino acids. The CDR3 is CASSISGTGPTEAFF. Written as DNA, the CDR3 is TGTGCCAGTAGTATATCCGGGACAGGGCCCACTGAAGCTTTCTTT.

This clone has more than one count but fewer than ten. This CDR3 is also generated by other DNA sequences in the sample. The chain employs TRBV19 and TRBJ1-5, with 7 positions matching TRBD1. Germline V gene data show CDR1 as LNHDA and CDR2 as SQIVND (reference sequence). V was pared by 7 bases and J by 4 bases, with 4 bases of the junction left unmatched. The CDR3 is 13 residues long. The CDR3 region is CASTSQGNQPQHF. CDR3 nucleotides: TGTGCCAGTACGTCACAGGGGAATCAGCCCCAGCATTTT.

This chain links TRBV30 with TRBJ1-3; TRBD1 matches 8 bases. The CDR3 runs 14 residues. Germline V gene lookup returns CDR1 GTSNPN and CDR2 SVGIG (reference sequence). The ends lost 5 bases at V and 0 bases at J; junction bases unmatched: 3. This chain's CDR3 is CAWRTGGSGNTIYF. The CDR3 DNA reads TGTGCCTGGCGAACAGGGGGCTCTGGAAACACCATATATTTT. Using reference TRBV30 and TRBJ1-3 for the parts outside the CDR3, the full variable domain is SQTIHQWPATLVQPVGSPLSLECTVEGTSNPNLYWYRQAAGRGLQLLFYSVGIGQISSEVPQNLSASRPQDRQFILSSKKLLLSDSGFYLCAWRTGGSGNTIYFGEGSWLTVV.

The chain employs TRBV18 and TRBJ1-2; TRBD1 matches at 8 bases. Germline lookup yields CDR1 KGHSH and CDR2 LQKENI. The length of the CDR3 is 13 residues. After removal of 8 bases from V and 5 bases from J, the junction contained 7 bases not matched to a gene. Here the CDR3 reads CASAGGGDYGYTF. The DNA of the CDR3 is TGTGCCAGCGCAGGGGGCGGTGATTATGGCTACACCTTC.